This entry features one T cell receptor (beta chain) sequence. This specimen comes from a study of blood T cell repertoires in COVID-19. The CDR3 has 13 amino acids. Germline values: CDR1 LNHDA, CDR2 SQIVND (reference sequence). The ends were cut back, 2 bases at V and 10 bases at J, with 12 bases in the middle. The protocol was immunoSEQ multiplex PCR, while the TCRdb copy is restricted to in-frame clones and leaves out a portion. Among 150,000 or so clones, approximately 84% were seen once, and the ten largest hold around 1.2%. The origin of this receptor is a human donor with acute COVID-19. The donor label of this sample is uncertain. The gene calls are TRBV19 and TRBJ1-5, with a tentative D call TRBD1 (6 bases). The source material was PBMCs or T cells enriched from blood (not recorded which). This CDR3 reads CASSIPGQHPQHF. CDR3 bases: TGTGCCAGTAGTATACCCGGACAGCATCCCCAGCATTTT.